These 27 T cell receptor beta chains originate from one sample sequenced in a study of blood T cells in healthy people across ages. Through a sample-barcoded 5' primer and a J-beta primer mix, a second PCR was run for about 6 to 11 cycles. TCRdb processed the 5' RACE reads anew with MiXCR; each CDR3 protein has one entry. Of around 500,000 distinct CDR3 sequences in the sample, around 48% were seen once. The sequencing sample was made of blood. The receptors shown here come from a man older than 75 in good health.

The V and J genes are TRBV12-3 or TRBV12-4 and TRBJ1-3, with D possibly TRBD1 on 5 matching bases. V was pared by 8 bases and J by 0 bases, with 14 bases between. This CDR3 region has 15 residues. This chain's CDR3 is CASGSGPTSGNTIYF. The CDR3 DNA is TGTGCCAGCGGGTCGGGACCAACCTCTGGAAACACCATATATTTT.

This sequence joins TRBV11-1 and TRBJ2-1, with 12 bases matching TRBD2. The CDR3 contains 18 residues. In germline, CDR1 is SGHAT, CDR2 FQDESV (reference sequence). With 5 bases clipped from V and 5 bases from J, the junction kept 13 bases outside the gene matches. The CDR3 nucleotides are TGTGCCAGCAGCCAAGTGACTAGCGGGAGCGAAATTAACAATGAGCAGTTCTTC. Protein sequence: CASSQVTSGSEINNEQFF.

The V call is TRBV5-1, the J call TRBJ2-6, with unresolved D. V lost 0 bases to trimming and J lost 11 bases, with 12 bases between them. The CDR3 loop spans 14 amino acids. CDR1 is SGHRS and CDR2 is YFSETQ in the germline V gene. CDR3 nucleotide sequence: TGCGCCAGCAGCTTGGGTCCAGGCGCCGACGTCCTGACTTTC. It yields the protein CASSLGPGADVLTF.

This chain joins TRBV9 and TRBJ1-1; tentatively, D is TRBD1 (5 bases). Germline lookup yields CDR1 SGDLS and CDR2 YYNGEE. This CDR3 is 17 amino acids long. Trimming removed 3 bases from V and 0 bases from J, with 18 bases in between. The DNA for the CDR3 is TGTGCCAGCAGCGCGCGTCGACAGACCGTCATGAACACTGAAGCTTTCTTT. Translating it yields CASSARRQTVMNTEAFF.

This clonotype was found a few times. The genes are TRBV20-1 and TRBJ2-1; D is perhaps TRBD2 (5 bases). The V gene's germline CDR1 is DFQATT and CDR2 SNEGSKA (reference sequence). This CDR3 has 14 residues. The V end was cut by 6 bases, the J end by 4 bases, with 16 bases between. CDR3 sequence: CSAPASGKYNEQFF. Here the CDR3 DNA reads TGCAGTGCCCCCGCCAGCGGTAAATACAATGAGCAGTTCTTC.

This chain's CDR3 is CSARVSAQGEHGGYTF. The CDR3 bases are TGCAGTGCTAGAGTCTCCGCACAGGGAGAACACGGTGGCTACACCTTC. This rearrangement joins TRBV20-1 to TRBJ1-2; weak D call: TRBD1 (6 bases). The CDR3 consists of 16 residues. Per germline, CDR1 DFQATT and CDR2 SNEGSKA (reference sequence). V lost 1 base and J lost 7, with 22 bases in between.

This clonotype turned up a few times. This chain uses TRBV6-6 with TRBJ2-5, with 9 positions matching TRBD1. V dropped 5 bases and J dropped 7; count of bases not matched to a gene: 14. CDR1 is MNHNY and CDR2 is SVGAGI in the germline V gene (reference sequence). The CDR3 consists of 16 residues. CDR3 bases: TGTGCCAGCAGTCAGACCCTGGACAGGGGAAAGGGGACCCAGTACTTC. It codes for CASSQTLDRGKGTQYF.

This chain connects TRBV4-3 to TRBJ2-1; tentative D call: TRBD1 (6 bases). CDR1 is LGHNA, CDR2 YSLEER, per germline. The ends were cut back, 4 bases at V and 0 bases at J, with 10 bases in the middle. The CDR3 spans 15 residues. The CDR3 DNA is TGCGCCAGCAGCCCCCGACAGGACTCCTACAATGAGCAGTTCTTC. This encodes CASSPRQDSYNEQFF.

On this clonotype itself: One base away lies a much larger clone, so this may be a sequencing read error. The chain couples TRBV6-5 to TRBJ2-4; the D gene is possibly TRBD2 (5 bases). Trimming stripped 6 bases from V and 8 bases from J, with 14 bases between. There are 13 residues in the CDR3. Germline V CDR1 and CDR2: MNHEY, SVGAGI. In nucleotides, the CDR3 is TGTGCCAGCAGCAGACGGGGAAATTACATTCAGTACTTC. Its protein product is CASSRRGNYIQYF.

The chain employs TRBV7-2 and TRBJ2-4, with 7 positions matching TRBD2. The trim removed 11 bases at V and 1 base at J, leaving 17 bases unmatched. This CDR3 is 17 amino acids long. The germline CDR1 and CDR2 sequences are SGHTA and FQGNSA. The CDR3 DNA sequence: TGTGCCTGCGTACCGCCGAGCGGGGTTGGGGCCAAAAACATTCAGTACTTC. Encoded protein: CACVPPSGVGAKNIQYF.

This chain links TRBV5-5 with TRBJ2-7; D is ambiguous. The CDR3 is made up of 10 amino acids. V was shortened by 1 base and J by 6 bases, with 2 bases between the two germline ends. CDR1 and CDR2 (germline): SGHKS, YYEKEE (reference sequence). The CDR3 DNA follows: TGTGCCAGCAGCTTGACCGAGCAGTACTTC. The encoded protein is CASSLTEQYF.

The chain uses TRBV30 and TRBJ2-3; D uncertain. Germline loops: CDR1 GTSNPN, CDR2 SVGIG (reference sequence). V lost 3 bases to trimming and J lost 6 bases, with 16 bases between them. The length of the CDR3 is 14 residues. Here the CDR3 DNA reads TGTGCCTGGAGCAAAGGGCAGGCCCTCGATACGCAGTATTTT. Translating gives CAWSKGQALDTQYF. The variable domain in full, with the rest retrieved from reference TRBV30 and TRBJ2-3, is SQTIHQWPATLVQPVGSPLSLECTVEGTSNPNLYWYRQAAGRGLQLLFYSVGIGQISSEVPQNLSASRPQDRQFILSSKKLLLSDSGFYLCAWSKGQALDTQYFGPGTRLTVL.

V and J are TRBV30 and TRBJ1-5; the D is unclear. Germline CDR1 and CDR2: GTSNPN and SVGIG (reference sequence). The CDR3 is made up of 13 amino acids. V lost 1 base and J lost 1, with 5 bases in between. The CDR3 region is CAWSGHSNQPQHF. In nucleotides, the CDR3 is TGTGCCTGGAGTGGACACAGCAATCAGCCCCAGCATTTT.

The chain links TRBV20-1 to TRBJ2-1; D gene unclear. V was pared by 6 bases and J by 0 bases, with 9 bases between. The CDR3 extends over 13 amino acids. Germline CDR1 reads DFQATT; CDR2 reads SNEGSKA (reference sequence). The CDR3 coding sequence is TGCAGTGCGACGGAGAGCTCCTACAATGAGCAGTTCTTC. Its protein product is CSATESSYNEQFF.

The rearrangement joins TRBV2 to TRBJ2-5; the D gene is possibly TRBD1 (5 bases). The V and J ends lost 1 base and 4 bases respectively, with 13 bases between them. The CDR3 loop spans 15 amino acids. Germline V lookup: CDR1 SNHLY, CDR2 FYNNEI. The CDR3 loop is CASSEVSGMGETQYF. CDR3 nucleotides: TGTGCCAGCAGTGAAGTGTCAGGGATGGGAGAGACCCAGTACTTC. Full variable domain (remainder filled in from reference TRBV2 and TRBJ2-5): EPEVTQTPSHQVTQMGQEVILRCVPISNHLYFYWYRQILGQKVEFLVSFYNNEISEKSEIFDDQFSVERPDGSNFTLKIRSTKLEDSAMYFCASSEVSGMGETQYFGPGTRLLVL.

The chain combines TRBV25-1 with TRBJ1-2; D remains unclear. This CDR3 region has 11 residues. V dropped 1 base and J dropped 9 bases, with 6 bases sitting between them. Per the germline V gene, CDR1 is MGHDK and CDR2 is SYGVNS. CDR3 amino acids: CASSEWGSYTF. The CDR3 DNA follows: TGTGCCAGCAGTGAATGGGGTAGCTACACCTTC.

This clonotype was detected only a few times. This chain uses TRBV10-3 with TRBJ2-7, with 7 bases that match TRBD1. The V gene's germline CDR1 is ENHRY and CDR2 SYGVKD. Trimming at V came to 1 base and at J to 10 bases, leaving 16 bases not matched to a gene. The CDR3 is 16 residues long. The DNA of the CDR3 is TGTGCCATCAGTGAGTTGGACAGGACCACCCAATGGGGCCAGTACTTC. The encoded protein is CAISELDRTTQWGQYF.

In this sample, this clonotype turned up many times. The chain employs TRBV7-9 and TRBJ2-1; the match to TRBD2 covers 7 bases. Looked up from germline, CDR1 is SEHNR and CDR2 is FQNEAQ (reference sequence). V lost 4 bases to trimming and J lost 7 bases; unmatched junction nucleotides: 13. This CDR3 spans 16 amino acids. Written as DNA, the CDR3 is TGTGCCAGCAGCTCCGGACTAGGTAAGACTTCGAATGAGCAGTTCTTC. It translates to CASSSGLGKTSNEQFF. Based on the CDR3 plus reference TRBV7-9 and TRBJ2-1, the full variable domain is DTGVSQNPRHKITKRGQNVTFRCDPISEHNRLYWYRQTLGQGPEFLTYFQNEAQLEKSRLLSDRFSAERPKGSFSTLEIQRTEQGDSAMYLCASSSGLGKTSNEQFFGPGTRLTVL.

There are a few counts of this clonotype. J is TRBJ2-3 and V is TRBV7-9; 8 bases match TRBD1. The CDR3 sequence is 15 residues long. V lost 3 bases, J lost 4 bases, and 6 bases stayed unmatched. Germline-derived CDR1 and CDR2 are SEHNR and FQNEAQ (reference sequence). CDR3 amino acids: CASSFRQGIADTQYF. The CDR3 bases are TGTGCCAGCAGCTTCCGACAGGGGATCGCAGATACGCAGTATTTT.

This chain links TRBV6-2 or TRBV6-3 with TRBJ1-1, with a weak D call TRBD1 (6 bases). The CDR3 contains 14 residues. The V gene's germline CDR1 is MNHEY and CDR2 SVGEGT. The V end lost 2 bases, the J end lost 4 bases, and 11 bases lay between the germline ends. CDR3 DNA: TGTGCCAGCAGTTACGGGGGCCAGGTCACTGAAGCTTTCTTT. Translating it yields CASSYGGQVTEAFF.

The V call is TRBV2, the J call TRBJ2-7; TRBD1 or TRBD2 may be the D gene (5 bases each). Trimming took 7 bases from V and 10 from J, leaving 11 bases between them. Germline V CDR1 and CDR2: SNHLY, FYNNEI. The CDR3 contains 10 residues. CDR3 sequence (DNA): TGTGCCAGCAACCAGGGAGTACAGTACTTC. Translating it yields CASNQGVQYF.

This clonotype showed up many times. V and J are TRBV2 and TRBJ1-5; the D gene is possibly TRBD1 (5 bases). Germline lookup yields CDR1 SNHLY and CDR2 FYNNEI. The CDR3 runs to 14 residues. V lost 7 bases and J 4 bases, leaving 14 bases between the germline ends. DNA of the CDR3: TGTGCCAGCAAGGGACGGAGTAAGAATCAGCCCCAGCATTTT. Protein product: CASKGRSKNQPQHF.

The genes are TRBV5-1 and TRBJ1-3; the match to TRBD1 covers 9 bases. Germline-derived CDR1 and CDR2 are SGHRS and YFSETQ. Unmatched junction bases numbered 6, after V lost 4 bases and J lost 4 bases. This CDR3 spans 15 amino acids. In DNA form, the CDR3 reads TGCGCCAGCAGCCTACGGACAGGGGACGGAAACACCATATATTTT. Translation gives CASSLRTGDGNTIYF.

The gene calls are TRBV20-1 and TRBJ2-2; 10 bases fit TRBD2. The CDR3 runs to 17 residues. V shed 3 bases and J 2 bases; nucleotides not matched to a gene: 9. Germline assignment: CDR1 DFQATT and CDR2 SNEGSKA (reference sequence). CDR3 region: CSASTSGTQVNTGELFF. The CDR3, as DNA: TGCAGTGCTAGCACTAGCGGGACACAAGTCAACACCGGGGAGCTGTTTTTT.

The CDR3 spells CASSLVQVLGSDEKLFF. CDR3 nucleotide sequence: TGTGCCAGCAGCTTAGTCCAGGTGCTGGGAAGTGATGAAAAACTGTTTTTT. The J gene is TRBJ1-4, the V gene TRBV7-2; D is unclear. CDR1 is SGHTA, CDR2 FQGNSA, per germline. The V gene lost 1 base and the J gene lost 6 bases, with 18 bases spanning the gap. The CDR3 totals 17 residues.

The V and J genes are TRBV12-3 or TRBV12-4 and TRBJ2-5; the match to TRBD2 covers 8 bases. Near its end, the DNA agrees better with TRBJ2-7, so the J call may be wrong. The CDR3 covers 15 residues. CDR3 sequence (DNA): TGTGCCAGCAGTTACCAGAGCGGGGGTTCCTACGAGCAGTACTTC. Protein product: CASSYQSGGSYEQYF.

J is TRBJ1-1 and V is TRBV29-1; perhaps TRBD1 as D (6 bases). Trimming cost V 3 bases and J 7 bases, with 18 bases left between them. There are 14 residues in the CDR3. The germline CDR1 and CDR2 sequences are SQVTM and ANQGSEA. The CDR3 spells CSVENRVLGGEAFF. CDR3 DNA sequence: TGCAGCGTTGAGAACAGGGTACTAGGGGGTGAAGCTTTCTTT.